This passage covers 23 T cell receptor beta chains from one sample sequenced in a study of CD8 T cells in Susac syndrome. When the RNA was reverse transcribed, random hexamers were used with an input of 0.5 to 1 ug. Each CDR3 protein is one row after TCRdb ran MiXCR on the immunoSEQ multiplex PCR reads. The sample contains about 300,000 distinct CDR3 sequences, roughly 85% of which appear only once. Sample: CD8+ T cells from PBMCs. The receptors shown here come from a human donor with multiple sclerosis.

The chain is built from TRBV23-1 and TRBJ2-1, with 14 bases that match TRBD2. TRBV23-1 is placed among ORFs of uncertain function. The CDR3 covers 14 residues. V dropped 6 bases and J dropped 12; count of bases not matched to a gene: 7. CDR3 in amino acids: CASSPGTSGRGQFF. Written as DNA, the CDR3 is TGCGCCAGCAGCCCAGGGACTAGCGGGAGAGGGCAGTTCTTC.

Written as DNA, the CDR3 is TGCGCCAGCAGCCAAGATCGGGCAGGCGGGGCCTACAATGAGCAGTTCTTC. It specifies CASSQDRAGGAYNEQFF. The chain combines TRBV4-3 with TRBJ2-1; TRBD2 might be the D (6 bases). Between the trimmed V and J ends, which lost 0 bases and 2 bases, there was a span of 14 bases. The CDR3 runs 17 residues. Per the germline V gene, CDR1 is LGHNA and CDR2 is YSLEER.

This sequence joins TRBV20-1 and TRBJ2-2; D is perhaps TRBD1 (5 bases). This CDR3 contains 19 residues. Per germline, CDR1 DFQATT and CDR2 SNEGSKA (reference sequence). The V end was cut by 0 bases, the J end by 3 bases, with 23 bases between. In DNA, the CDR3 is TGCAGTGCTAGAGACTGGGAACATACAGGTGCTGCGGACACCGGGGAGCTGTTTTTT. This codes for CSARDWEHTGAADTGELFF.

The chain links TRBV4-3 to TRBJ2-1, with TRBD2 as a possible D gene (6 bases). Deletions cut 3 bases from V and 5 bases from J, with 11 bases between. Germline V CDR1 and CDR2: LGHNA, YSLEER. CDR3 length equals 14 residues. This CDR3 is CASSQEIADNEQFF. The CDR3 DNA sequence: TGCGCCAGCAGCCAGGAAATAGCGGACAATGAGCAGTTCTTC.

The rearrangement joins TRBV5-6 to TRBJ2-7; 8 positions match TRBD1. CDR3 length: 15 residues. Germline CDR1 is SGHDT and CDR2 is YYEEEE. V lost 3 bases to trimming and J lost 3 bases; unmatched junction nucleotides: 8. The CDR3 DNA reads TGTGCCAGCAGCTCCCGGGACAGGAGCTACTACGAGCAGTACTTC. This sequence encodes CASSSRDRSYYEQYF.

In its sample, this clonotype was seen many times. CDR3 sequence (DNA): TGTGCCAGCAGCCCCCCGGGGACTGAAGCTTTCTTT. This encodes CASSPPGTEAFF. The V and J genes are TRBV7-9 and TRBJ1-1; D is unresolved. Germline V lookup: CDR1 SEHNR, CDR2 FQNEAQ (reference sequence). The CDR3 runs to 12 residues. V was trimmed by 5 bases and J by 5 bases, leaving 9 bases between them.

The chain has TRBV4-1 and TRBJ2-7, with a possible D match to TRBD2 (5 bases). The CDR3 consists of 13 residues. V lost 8 bases, J lost 4 bases, and 15 bases lay in between. CDR1 and CDR2 (germline): MGHRA, YSYEKL. The CDR3 loop reads CASSGGGRYEQYF. DNA for the CDR3: TGCGCCAGCTCAGGAGGCGGCCGTTACGAGCAGTACTTC.

This chain uses TRBV3-1 with TRBJ2-1; the D gene is possibly TRBD2 (6 bases). CDR1 LGHDT and CDR2 YNNKEL come from the germline V gene (reference sequence). V lost 4 bases and J 0 bases, leaving 16 bases between the germline ends. The CDR3 spans 17 residues. The CDR3 reads CASSRIVAASSYNEQFF. In DNA, the CDR3 is TGTGCCAGCAGCCGGATAGTAGCGGCTAGCTCCTACAATGAGCAGTTCTTC.

J is TRBJ2-1 and V is TRBV4-3; 7 positions agree with TRBD2. CDR1 and CDR2 from the germline V gene are LGHNA and YSLEER. Germline trimming cut 0 bases from V and 3 bases from J; bases unmatched to any gene: 2. The CDR3 loop spans 15 amino acids. CDR3 sequence (DNA): TGCGCCAGCAGCCAAGACCGGGACTACTACAATGAGCAGTTCTTC. Translated, it gives CASSQDRDYYNEQFF.

The chain combines TRBV7-9 with TRBJ1-2, with D tentatively TRBD1 (5 bases). Trimming left V 5 bases short and J 1 base short, with 11 bases between. The CDR3 length is 14 residues. The germline V gene encodes CDR1 SEHNR and CDR2 FQNEAQ (reference sequence). The CDR3: CASSLTDLNYGYTF. The CDR3 region has the DNA TGTGCCAGCAGCCTGACAGACCTTAACTATGGCTACACCTTC. Combining the CDR3 with reference TRBV7-9 and TRBJ1-2 gives the whole variable domain DTGVSQNPRHKITKRGQNVTFRCDPISEHNRLYWYRQTLGQGPEFLTYFQNEAQLEKSRLLSDRFSAERPKGSFSTLEIQRTEQGDSAMYLCASSLTDLNYGYTFGSGTRLTVV.

This clonotype has only a few counts. The genes are TRBV20-1 and TRBJ2-7; TRBD2 aligns across 9 bases. The CDR3 is 14 residues long. Germline CDR1 DFQATT, CDR2 SNEGSKA (reference sequence). V gave up 5 bases and J gave up 5 bases; unmatched junction bases: 10. In DNA form, the CDR3 reads TGCAGTGCTTGTCAGCTAGCGGGATCTAACGAGCAGTACTTC. Amino acid sequence: CSACQLAGSNEQYF.

The chain combines TRBV21-1 with TRBJ2-7; the DNA was not compared with TRBD2, the D call given in the table. TRBV21-1 is a listed pseudogene. CDR3 length: 18 residues. The CDR3, as DNA: TGTGCCAGCAGCAAATCCTCGTTGGTAGCGGGTGCGCCCTACGAGCAGTACTTC. Translation gives CASSKSSLVAGAPYEQYF.

The chain employs TRBV19 and TRBJ2-5; possibly TRBD1 or TRBD2 for D (5 bases each). The CDR3 covers 13 residues. Trimming left V 11 bases short and J 7 bases short, with 20 bases between. The germline V gene has CDR1 LNHDA and CDR2 SQIVND (reference sequence). The CDR3 here is CASNERGKGTQYF. In DNA form, the CDR3 reads TGTGCCTCTAATGAGAGGGGCAAGGGGACCCAGTACTTC.

The chain joins TRBV9 to TRBJ2-3; 12 bases are a match to TRBD2. CDR1 is SGDLS, CDR2 YYNGEE, per germline. This CDR3 has 16 amino acids. With V trimmed by 5 bases and J by 0 bases, 4 bases remained unmatched. Here the CDR3 reads CASSVGTSGSTDTQYF. CDR3 in DNA: TGTGCCAGCAGTGTTGGGACTAGCGGGAGCACAGATACGCAGTATTTT.

The table lists this clonotype with a few counts. The gene calls are TRBV5-4 and TRBJ2-5; 8 bases match TRBD2. The V segment lost 3 bases and the J segment 7 bases; nucleotides outside the gene matches: 8. The CDR3 runs 14 residues. The germline V gene has CDR1 SGHNT and CDR2 YYREEE (reference sequence). CDR3 sequence: CASSSLAGRGTQYF. The CDR3 DNA is TGTGCCAGCAGCTCCTTAGCGGGAAGAGGGACCCAGTACTTC.

This chain connects TRBV4-1 to TRBJ2-2; 9 nucleotides match TRBD2. V lost 8 bases and J lost 0; bases outside the gene matches: 10. Per germline, CDR1 MGHRA and CDR2 YSYEKL. This CDR3 is 17 amino acids long. CDR3 coding DNA: TGCGCCAGCCGGCGCCCTTCTAGCGGGGCGAACACCGGGGAGCTGTTTTTT. Translated: CASRRPSSGANTGELFF.

This clonotype has only one observation. The chain recombines TRBV30 with TRBJ1-6; D perhaps matches TRBD1 (6 bases). V lost 0 bases and J 8 bases, leaving 14 bases between the germline ends. Per the germline V gene, CDR1 is GTSNPN and CDR2 is SVGIG (reference sequence). There are 15 residues in the CDR3. Here the CDR3 DNA reads TGTGCCTGGAGTGTGACTCAGGGGCGATATTCACCCCTCCACTTT. Encoded protein: CAWSVTQGRYSPLHF. The complete variable domain, with remaining parts taken from reference TRBV30 and TRBJ1-6, reads SQTIHQWPATLVQPVGSPLSLECTVEGTSNPNLYWYRQAAGRGLQLLFYSVGIGQISSEVPQNLSASRPQDRQFILSSKKLLLSDSGFYLCAWSVTQGRYSPLHFGNGTRLTVT.

This chain uses TRBV6-1 with TRBJ2-7; D may correspond to TRBD1 or TRBD2 (6 bases each). Germline assignment: CDR1 MNHNS and CDR2 SASEGT. The CDR3 loop spans 15 amino acids. V shed 6 bases and J shed 0 bases, with 15 bases lying between them. The CDR3, as DNA: TGTGCCAGCAGGGGTAGGGGGGTAGGCTCCTACGAGCAGTACTTC. It codes for CASRGRGVGSYEQYF.

V is TRBV15 and J is TRBJ2-7; D unclear. V gave up 0 bases and J gave up 2 bases, with 11 bases separating them. CDR3 size: 15 residues. Germline V gene data show CDR1 as LNHNV and CDR2 as YYDKDF (reference sequence). CDR3 residues: CATSREDGNTYEQYF. CDR3 DNA sequence: TGTGCCACCAGCAGAGAGGACGGCAATACCTACGAGCAGTACTTC.

V and J are TRBV15 and TRBJ2-1; D is unclear. Germline V lookup: CDR1 LNHNV, CDR2 YYDKDF (reference sequence). This CDR3 has 15 residues. V lost 9 bases to trimming and J lost 4 bases, with 19 bases between them. As DNA, the CDR3 is TGTGCCACAGCGTCTGGGGTATGGGAATACAATGAGCAGTTCTTC. Protein sequence: CATASGVWEYNEQFF.

This clonotype was recorded once. The chain combines TRBV10-2 with TRBJ2-1, with D maybe TRBD2 (6 bases). Trimming stripped 4 bases from V and 4 bases from J, with 17 bases between. Germline CDR1 is WSHSY and CDR2 is SAAADI. The CDR3 runs 16 residues. CDR3 loop: CASSGDRLEDYNEQFF. CDR3 DNA: TGCGCCAGCAGTGGGGACCGACTAGAAGATTACAATGAGCAGTTCTTC.

The rearrangement uses TRBV11-2 and TRBJ2-1; the D gene is possibly TRBD2 (5 bases). The V gene's germline CDR1 is SGHAT and CDR2 FQNNGV. V was trimmed by 4 bases and J by 3 bases, leaving 22 bases between them. This CDR3 has 18 residues. The CDR3 DNA sequence: TGTGCCAGCAGCTCAAGGGTCCTGGGAGATCCTGACTACAATGAGCAGTTCTTC. Protein: CASSSRVLGDPDYNEQFF.

V is TRBV5-4 and J is TRBJ1-1; D remains unclear. The V gene lost 0 bases and the J gene lost 4 bases, with 10 bases spanning the gap. CDR3 length: 14 residues. Looked up from germline, CDR1 is SGHNT and CDR2 is YYREEE (reference sequence). CDR3 DNA: TGTGCCAGCAGCTTGGCGGTGGGGAGCACTGAAGCTTTCTTT. Its protein is CASSLAVGSTEAFF.